One TCR beta chain is described in this entry. This CDR3 region has 17 residues. Trimming removed 0 bases from V and 7 bases from J; junction bases left unmatched: 9. From germline, CDR1 is LGHNA and CDR2 YSLEER. The sample comes from a study of control samples from healthy donors and cancer patients. Some clones are missing from TCRdb's copy, which holds only in-frame ones; the method was immunoSEQ multiplex PCR. The sample contains about 80,000 clones, around 90% of which appear only once. The TCR sequence derives from a woman in her fifties or sixties in good health. The specimen was blood. V usage is TRBV4-3 and J usage is TRBJ2-1, with 10 nucleotides matching TRBD2. The DNA of the CDR3 is TGCGCCAGCAGCCAAGATTTTACACTAGCGGGACTGAATGAGCAGTTCTTC. It encodes CASSQDFTLAGLNEQFF.